These T cell receptor beta chains were read from a single sample in a study of T cells after yellow fever vaccination. One entry per CDR3 protein results from TCRdb running MiXCR on the 5' RACE reads. The sample lists 620,000 or so distinct CDR3 sequences; around 16% were seen once. Source: PBMCs, taken 4 to 5 days after the first yellow fever vaccination. These receptors were taken from a man aged 18-30 years who received the YFV17D yellow fever vaccine. CDR3s include the opening cysteine and the closing phenylalanine or tryptophan. Fields, in order: V gene, clone size, CDR3 protein. Size values are once, few and many counts, or a class for expanded clones, and some rows have none.

>TRBV6-2/TRBV6-3|NA
CASSDDRGLLYQPQHF
>TRBV12-3/TRBV12-4|NA
CASSFTAGELFF
>TRBV3-1|few
CASSQTSGDQETQYF
>TRBV30|NA
CAWSVEGPYEQYF
>TRBV12-3/TRBV12-4|few
CASSSPVTVTEAFF
>TRBV7-2|NA
CASSTRVAGPNTGELFF
>TRBV7-9|few
CASKREVHGYTF
>TRBV12-3/TRBV12-4|NA
CASSLSGNTYEQYF
>TRBV12-3/TRBV12-4|few
CASTFQGGNNSPLHF
>TRBV5-1|NA
CASSPSPSGGAYEQYF
>TRBV5-4|NA
CASSHGGGLAGRDTQYF
>TRBV20-1|NA
CSARPWGTYEQYF
>TRBV7-2|NA
CASSLTGAETQYF
>TRBV28|once
CASSFTIGGTDTQYF
>TRBV7-3|few
CASSLPAEQNTGELFF
>TRBV6-1|NA
CASSRGLAGDHTGELFF
>TRBV9|NA
CASSAGGSDGYTF
>TRBV20-1|NA
CSARRESGKLFF
>TRBV7-9|NA
CASSPIGWTGYGYTF
>TRBV9|many
CASSVASKNTEAFF
>TRBV20-1|NA
CSITGGALGGYTF
>TRBV4-3|few
CASSQFGDTRGNEQFF
>TRBV5-1|NA
CASSRMGDSTEAFF
>TRBV5-1|few
CASSLDGVYEQFF
>TRBV9|few
CASSVVGGGAETQYF
>TRBV18|NA
CASSPLATSTDTQYF
>TRBV9|NA
CASSSHRGQGNTEAFF
>TRBV6-5|NA
CASSWLGELFF
>TRBV5-1|few
CASSLAPRDRGGGELFF
>TRBV5-6|NA
CASSFGPSGANVLTF
>TRBV7-6|NA
CASSYETGPYEQYF
>TRBV28|few
CASSLQGRGNSPLHF
>TRBV7-3|few
CASSPQGYNEQFF
>TRBV6-2/TRBV6-3|NA
CASSLFRYTEAFF
>TRBV3-1|few
CASSQPGGSGANYGYTF
>TRBV20-1|few
CSASPRDRDSDTQYF
>TRBV5-1|NA
CASTYSGATDTQYF
>TRBV19|few
CASSKGRGTEAFF
>TRBV9|NA
CASSLGGDGGYTF
>TRBV6-1|NA
CASSLDRGLNEYF
>TRBV18|NA
CASSPNRGNNEQFF
>TRBV5-1|NA
CASSESTGSTEAFF
>TRBV6-5|NA
CASSYGRGSRESPLHF
>TRBV5-6|many
CASSATATDTQYF
>TRBV3-1|NA
CASSQSGADTQYF
>TRBV21-1|NA
CASSKGCGGAPETQYF
>TRBV12-3/TRBV12-4|NA
CASSFWGNSPLHF
>TRBV5-1|NA
CASSGVDREAFF
>TRBV19|few
CASTGSSGYTF
>TRBV7-2|NA
CASSSQVYQETQYF
>TRBV4-1|few
CASSQDASEETQYF
>TRBV5-1|few
CASSPDPAGELFF
>TRBV6-1|few
CASTWTGPNYGYTF
>TRBV6-6|few
CASSPSGDFYEQYF
>TRBV7-3|NA
CASSLWGAQYFSNTGELFF
>TRBV6-1|few
CASITGGLNSGQPQHF
>TRBV7-9|few
CASSLNDQREKLFF
>TRBV19|few
CASKDLAGGRGTGELFF
>TRBV4-3|few
CASSPLGWQSAFF
>TRBV4-3|few
CASSQAGVVEGTEAFF